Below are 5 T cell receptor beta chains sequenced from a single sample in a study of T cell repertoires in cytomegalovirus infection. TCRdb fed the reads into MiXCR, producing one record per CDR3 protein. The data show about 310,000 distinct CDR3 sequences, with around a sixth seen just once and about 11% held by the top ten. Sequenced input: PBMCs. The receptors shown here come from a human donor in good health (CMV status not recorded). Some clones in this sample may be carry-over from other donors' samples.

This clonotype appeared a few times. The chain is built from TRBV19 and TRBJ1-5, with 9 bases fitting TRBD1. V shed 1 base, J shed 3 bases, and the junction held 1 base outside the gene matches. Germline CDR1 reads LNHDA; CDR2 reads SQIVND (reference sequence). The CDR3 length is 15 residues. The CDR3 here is CASSIGDRVNQPQHF. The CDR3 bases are TGTGCCAGTAGTATAGGGGACAGGGTCAATCAGCCCCAGCATTTT.

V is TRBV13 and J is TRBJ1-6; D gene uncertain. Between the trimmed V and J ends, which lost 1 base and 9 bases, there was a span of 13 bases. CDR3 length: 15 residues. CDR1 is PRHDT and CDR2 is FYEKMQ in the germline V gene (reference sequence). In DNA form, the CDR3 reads TGTGCCAGCAGCTTAGCACGGGCAGGAATTTCACCCCTCCACTTT. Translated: CASSLARAGISPLHF. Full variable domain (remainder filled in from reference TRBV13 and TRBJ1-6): AAGVIQSPRHLIKEKRETATLKCYPIPRHDTVYWYQQGPGQDPQFLISFYEKMQSDKGSIPDRFSAQQFSDYHSELNMSSLELGDSALYFCASSLARAGISPLHFGNGTRLTVT.

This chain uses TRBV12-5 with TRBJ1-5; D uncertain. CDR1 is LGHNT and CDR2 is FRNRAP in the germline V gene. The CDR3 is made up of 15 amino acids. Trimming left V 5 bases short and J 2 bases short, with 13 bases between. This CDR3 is CASGVHDGGNQPQHF. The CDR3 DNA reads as TGTGCTAGTGGTGTCCATGACGGGGGCAATCAGCCCCAGCATTTT.

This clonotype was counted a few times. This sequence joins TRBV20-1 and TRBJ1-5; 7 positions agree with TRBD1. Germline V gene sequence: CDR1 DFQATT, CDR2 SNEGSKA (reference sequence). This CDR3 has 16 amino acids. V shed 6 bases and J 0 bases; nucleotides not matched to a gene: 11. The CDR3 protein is CSAGTAVTYSNQPQHF. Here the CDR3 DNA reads TGCAGTGCCGGGACAGCGGTAACGTATAGCAATCAGCCCCAGCATTTT.

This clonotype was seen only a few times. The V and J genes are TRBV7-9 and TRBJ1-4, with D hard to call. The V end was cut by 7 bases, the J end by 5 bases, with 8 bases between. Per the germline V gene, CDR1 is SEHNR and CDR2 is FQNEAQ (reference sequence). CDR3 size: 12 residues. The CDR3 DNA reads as TGTGCCAGCACGGACGAGAATGAAAAACTGTTTTTT. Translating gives CASTDENEKLFF.